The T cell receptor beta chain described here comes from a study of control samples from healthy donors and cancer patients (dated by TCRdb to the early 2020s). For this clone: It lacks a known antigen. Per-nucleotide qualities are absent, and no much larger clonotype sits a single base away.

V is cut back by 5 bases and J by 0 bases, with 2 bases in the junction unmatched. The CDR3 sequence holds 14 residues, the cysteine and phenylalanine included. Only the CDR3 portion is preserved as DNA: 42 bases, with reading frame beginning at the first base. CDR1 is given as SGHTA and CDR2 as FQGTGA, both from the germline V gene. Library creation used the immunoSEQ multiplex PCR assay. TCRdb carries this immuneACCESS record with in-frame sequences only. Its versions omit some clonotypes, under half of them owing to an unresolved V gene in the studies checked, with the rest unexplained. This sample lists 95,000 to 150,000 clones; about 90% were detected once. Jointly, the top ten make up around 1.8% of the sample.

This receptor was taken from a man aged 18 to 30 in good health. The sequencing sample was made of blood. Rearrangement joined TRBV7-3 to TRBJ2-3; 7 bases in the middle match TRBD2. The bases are TGTGCCAGCAGCGGGGAGGGTAGCACAGATACGCAGTATTTT. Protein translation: CASSGEGSTDTQYF.